Below, 10 T cell receptor beta chains from the same sample are listed, as sequenced in a study of T cells in Graves' hyperthyroidism and ophthalmopathy. RNA transcripts gave rise to amplified TCR beta CDR3 regions. A first-round RT-PCR of the TCR CDR3 used the HTBI primer set. TCRdb itself ran the multiplex PCR reads through MiXCR, one entry per CDR3 protein. The sample gives around 520,000 distinct CDR3 sequences, about 14% of which show up once; 11% to 15% is in the top ten. The sample consisted of blood. These receptors all come from a woman aged 40-49 years with Graves' hyperthyroidism.

There are many counts of this clonotype. The chain employs TRBV3-1 and TRBJ2-7, with 7 nucleotides matching TRBD1. This CDR3 is 12 amino acids long. J gave up 3 bases and V 8 bases, and 4 bases lay outside the gene matches. Germline CDR1 reads LGHDT; CDR2 reads YNNKEL (reference sequence). CDR3: CASGTAYYEQYF. DNA for the CDR3: TGTGCCAGCGGGACAGCGTACTACGAGCAGTACTTC.

This clonotype was seen repeatedly, ten times or more. The gene calls are TRBV20-1 and TRBJ2-5; D might be TRBD2 (7 bases). Germline CDR1 is DFQATT and CDR2 is SNEGSKA (reference sequence). This CDR3 comprises 13 residues. V was shortened by 6 bases and J by 7 bases, with 18 bases between the two germline ends. As DNA, the CDR3 is TGCAGTGCACCGCAGACTAGCAGGGGGACCCAGTACTTC. It translates to CSAPQTSRGTQYF.

Ten or more counts support this clonotype. The V and J genes are TRBV2 and TRBJ2-1; D gene ambiguous. Germline assignment: CDR1 SNHLY and CDR2 FYNNEI. V was cut by 7 bases and J by 5 bases, with 6 bases left in between. The CDR3 contains 11 residues. Here the CDR3 DNA reads TGTGCCAGCAAGATCGACAATGAGCAGTTCTTC. Translating it yields CASKIDNEQFF.

This clonotype showed up just a few times. One base away lies a much larger clone, so this may be a sequencing read error. J is TRBJ2-3 and V is TRBV2; D is perhaps TRBD2 (6 bases). Trimming left V 8 bases short and J 2 bases short, with 23 bases between. Germline loops: CDR1 SNHLY, CDR2 FYNNEI. The CDR3 sequence is 17 residues long. The CDR3 DNA reads as TGTGCCAGCTGTTCCACCGGAGGGCTAGCGAACACAGATACGCAGTATTTT. It translates to CASCSTGGLANTDTQYF.

On this clonotype: This sequence may be a read error, since a much larger clone differs from it by one base. The genes are TRBV28 and TRBJ2-1, with 11 bases aligning to TRBD2. The tail of the sequence fits TRBJ2-7 better, so the J call may be wrong. The germline gives CDR1 MDHEN, CDR2 SYDVKM. The length of the CDR3 is 16 residues. For the CDR3, the DNA is TGTGCCAGCAGTCCCGATACTAGCGGGAGACGGAATGAGCAGTACTTC. Protein: CASSPDTSGRRNEQYF.

This clonotype was picked up many times. The chain joins TRBV20-1 to TRBJ2-7, with D perhaps matching TRBD1 (6 bases). The CDR3 loop spans 15 amino acids. The V and J ends lost 0 bases and 3 bases respectively, with 15 bases between them. Germline V gives CDR1 DFQATT, CDR2 SNEGSKA (reference sequence). The CDR3 spells CSARDHLTGNYEQYF. The CDR3 coding sequence is TGCAGTGCTAGAGATCATCTAACAGGGAACTACGAGCAGTACTTC.

V usage is TRBV12-3 or TRBV12-4 and J usage is TRBJ2-2; 10 bases are shared with TRBD2. V trimming: 6 bases; J trimming: 5 bases; junction bases outside the gene matches: 12. This CDR3 has 17 residues. The CDR3 region is CASSPPRTSGSTGELFF. As DNA, the CDR3 is TGTGCCAGCAGCCCACCCCGGACTAGCGGTTCGACCGGGGAGCTGTTTTTT.

This clonotype was seen only a few times. The chain couples TRBV5-4 to TRBJ2-2; tentative D call: TRBD1 (6 bases). This CDR3 has 16 residues. CDR1 is SGHNT and CDR2 is YYREEE in the germline V gene (reference sequence). The V end lost 0 bases, the J end lost 7 bases, and 16 bases lay between the germline ends. DNA for the CDR3: TGTGCCAGCAGCTTGGATATGGCAGGGGCCGGCGGGGAGCTGTTTTTT. Translation: CASSLDMAGAGGELFF. Supplemented by reference TRBV5-4 and TRBJ2-2, the full variable domain reads ETGVTQSPTHLIKTRGQQVTLRCSSQSGHNTVSWYQQALGQGPQFIFQYYREEENGRGNFPPRFSGLQFPNYSSELNVNALELDDSALYLCASSLDMAGAGGELFFGEGSRLTVL.

This clonotype was counted ten times or more. The chain uses TRBV6-1 and TRBJ2-2; possible D gene TRBD1, 5 bases. Per the germline V gene, CDR1 is MNHNS and CDR2 is SASEGT. Trimming removed 1 base from V and 9 bases from J, with 12 bases in between. The length of the CDR3 is 14 residues. The CDR3 nucleotides read TGTGCCAGCAGTGAAGGCCCAGGGAACCGGGAGCTGTTTTTT. This codes for CASSEGPGNRELFF.

This clonotype was counted at least ten times. The rearrangement links TRBV7-6 to TRBJ2-2; the D is unclear. V lost 7 bases to trimming and J lost 0 bases, with 15 bases between them. This CDR3 comprises 16 residues. CDR1 is SGHVS and CDR2 is FNYEAQ in the germline V gene. As DNA, the CDR3 is TGTGCCAGCACCAATACTGGTTCCGCGAACACCGGGGAGCTGTTTTTT. It specifies CASTNTGSANTGELFF.